This T cell receptor (beta chain) emerged from a study of CD4+ T cells in melanoma. Whole-study results and caveats: A reported correlation linked neoantigen-specific CD4+ T cells to CD8+, macrophage and B cell function.

Here immunoSEQ multiplex PCR was the method, and the copy in TCRdb shows in-frame clones only, minus some. The repertoire has about 140,000 clones, about nine tenths of them found once; the top ten carry over 1.5%. The CDR3 has 12 residues. Trimming took off 8 bases at V and 2 bases at J, with 9 bases between the two ends. Germline V CDR1 and CDR2: MNHEY, SMNVEV (reference sequence). As regards this clone: Its antigen remains unidentified.

The V gene is TRBV27, the J gene TRBJ1-2; maybe TRBD1 (5 bases). The sequence derives from a human donor with melanoma. CDR3 bases: TGTGCCAGCGGGGCGGGGAACTATGGCTACACCTTC. Encoded protein: CASGAGNYGYTF.